The TCR beta chain under discussion was sequenced for a study of cytotoxic CD8 clonotypes in ibrutinib-treated CLL. Across the whole study: In all, about 11 patients were relapsed/refractory, approximately 15 were treatment-naive and 17 were IGHV unmutated. Patients attained about 25 partial and 2 complete responses; at median around 68 months, around 15 remained remitted while roughly 12 progressed. Notes on the study in general: Clonality went up at ibrutinib response and then declined back toward baseline at progression.

Using immunoSEQ multiplex PCR, the repertoire was profiled, and TCRdb retains in-frame clones only, with some absent. The sample holds approximately 100,000 clones, 58% seen once. V lost 4 bases, J lost 3 bases, and 20 bases lay in between. The CDR3 is 17 amino acids. Germline values: CDR1 SGHKS, CDR2 YYEKEE (reference sequence). About this clone itself: Its antigen remains unidentified.

Cryopreserved PBMCs provided 1.5 to 2 micrograms of genomic DNA for the TCR beta libraries. The sequence came from a human donor with chronic lymphocytic leukemia. The chain couples TRBV5-5 to TRBJ2-1; no reliable D call. This material consisted of PBMCs, taken after 24 months of ibrutinib treatment. The CDR3 DNA is TGTGCCAGCAGCCCCAAGAGAAACAACCTTAACTACAATGAGCAGTTCTTC. Amino acid sequence: CASSPKRNNLNYNEQFF.